This T cell receptor beta chain came from a study of blood T cell repertoires in COVID-19. Trimming shortened V by 5 bases and J by 3 bases, and 13 bases separated the two germline ends. CDR3 length: 14 residues. CDR1 MDHEN and CDR2 SYDVKM come from the germline V gene. The authors' processing: Estimates of nucleated cell counts were drawn from the amplification of reference gene primers. The protocol was immunoSEQ multiplex PCR, while the TCRdb copy is restricted to in-frame clones and leaves out a portion. The DNA was the basis for D and trimming; V, J and clone size are from that table. The table has more than 90,000 clones, about 91% seen once; the top ten hold around 15%.

The chain joins TRBV28 to TRBJ1-2; D is perhaps TRBD1 (5 bases). Sequenced material: peripheral blood. This clonotype originated in a man aged 45-60 years with acute or convalescent COVID-19. CDR3 residues: CASSTPQGYYGYTF. The CDR3 nucleotides read TGTGCCAGCAGTACACCGCAGGGTTACTATGGCTACACCTTC.